This T cell receptor beta chain was profiled in a study of blood T cell repertoires in COVID-19 (TCRdb year 2020). General notes on the study: The collaborator samples originated in the United States, Italy and Spain and spanned the acute and convalescent phases of COVID-19. The material from the prospective study consisted of cDNA or gDNA derived from T cells, B-cell-depleted T cells, or PBMCs. Subjects who had been exposed to COVID-19, were actively infected with it, or had recovered from it provided the deeply sampled blood TCRbeta repertoires that made up the dataset. The repertoires were released in a freely available public database intended as a resource for research on the immune response to SARS-CoV-2. The samples were drawn from the first 160 participants of the ongoing ImmuneRACE study and from 1,254 subjects provided by 6 global collaborators. A de-identified subject ID, COVID-19 status, age in years and sex were almost always included in the sample metadata. Where HLA class I and class II types were available, the types were taken from metadata supplied by the sample provider, not from assay-based typing.

Broader findings and caveats from the paper: The amount of clinical and demographic metadata varied by source and participant and was provided uncurated.

Each collaborating institution followed its own protocols to collect whole blood in K2EDTA tubes. For TCRbeta analysis, collaborators shipped samples in one of three forms: frozen whole blood, isolated PBMCs, or DNA extracted from either of those sample types. TCRbeta CDR3 regions were amplified from genomic DNA using the immunoSEQ Assay, a bias-controlled multiplex PCR. As for the original processing: Nucleated cell counts per sample were estimated from amplification of reference gene primers within the assay. To quantify the absolute abundance of each unique TCRbeta CDR3 rearrangement, sequence reads were collapsed and filtered. Productive Simpson clonality was computed per sample as the square root of Simpson's diversity index over productive rearrangements. The immuneACCESS repertoire file appears here via TCRdb, limited to in-frame rearrangements. These files lack a portion of the clones; in checked studies, under half of the deficit traces to unresolved V genes, and the cause of the others is not known. V, J and clone size are taken as reported in that table, and D and trimming were inferred from the DNA itself. Here the sample has about 100,000 clones; roughly nine tenths occur a single time. The ten largest clonotypes hold more than 1.5% of the sample.

The table lists this clone with a few counts. This clone's antigen is unknown. Base qualities were left out, and no much larger clone turns up one base away. Compared with germline, V lacks 5 bases and J lacks 6 bases; bases without a gene match: 10. The CDR3 goes from the cysteine to the phenylalanine over 16 residues. Only the CDR3 region is kept as DNA, spanning 48 bases read in frame from base 1. The germline V gene (reference sequence) sets CDR1 to SEHNR and CDR2 to FQNEAQ. The chain is encoded by TRBV7-9 joined to TRBJ2-1; 10 central bases correspond to TRBD2. The clonotype originates from a human donor with active COVID-19. The donor label of this sample is uncertain. Sequencing input: peripheral blood. Here the CDR3 is given as CASSPTTSGSRNEQFF. The sequenced DNA: TGTGCCAGCAGCCCAACGACTAGCGGGTCCCGCAATGAGCAGTTCTTC.